These T cell receptor beta chains were read from a single sample in a study of beta chain features in type 1 diabetes. This table comes from immunoSEQ multiplex PCR, and its TCRdb copy is limited to in-frame clones, with some not included. Among 160,000 or so clones listed, roughly 10% were seen once. Sequences were obtained from central memory CD4+ T cells from blood. The source is a man aged 18-30 years in good health. Each CDR3 is given with its conserved first and last residue. The D gene is left open where the match is weak. Part of the rows lack a size; the others show once, few, many or a class for expanded clones.

- TRBJ1-1 TRBV7-9 - CASSLDITQNTEAFF TGTGCCAGCAGCTTAGATATCACCCAAAACACTGAAGCTTTCTTT
few TRBJ1-3 TRBV5-6 - CASSSSSSGNTIYF TGTGCCAGCAGCTCCTCTTCCTCTGGAAACACCATATATTTT
- TRBJ2-7 TRBV7-3 - CASSLSGSTDEQYF TGTGCCAGCAGCTTGAGCGGGTCAACGGACGAGCAGTACTTC
- TRBJ1-4 TRBV28 TRBD1 CASSWTGDSNEKLFF TGTGCCAGCAGTTGGACAGGGGACTCGAATGAAAAACTGTTTTTT
few TRBJ2-3 TRBV6-6 - CASSHLDRRADTQYF TGTGCCAGCAGCCACTTGGACAGAAGGGCAGATACGCAGTATTTT
few TRBJ2-3 TRBV2 - CASSVRGQGDTQYF TGTGCCAGCAGTGTGAGAGGGCAGGGAGATACGCAGTATTTT
- TRBJ2-2 TRBV2 TRBD1 CASSDRQGRAGELFF TGTGCCAGCAGTGACAGACAGGGGCGGGCCGGGGAGCTGTTTTTT
many TRBJ2-7 TRBV28 TRBD1 CASTETGTGYYEQYF TGTGCCAGCACCGAAACCGGGACAGGTTACTACGAGCAGTACTTC
- TRBJ1-6 TRBV7-2 - CASSLTVNSPLHF TGTGCCAGCAGCTTAACTGTAAATTCACCCCTCCACTTT
- TRBJ2-1 TRBV5-1 - CASMKGQSYNEQFF TGCGCCAGCATGAAGGGTCAGTCCTACAATGAGCAGTTCTTC
- TRBJ2-7 TRBV7-2 - CASSRGRDSYEQYF TGTGCCAGCAGTCGTGGACGTGACTCCTACGAGCAGTACTTC
many TRBJ2-7 TRBV7-2 - CASSPLNRVMNEQYF TGTGCCAGCAGCCCACTGAACAGGGTCATGAACGAGCAGTACTTC
- TRBJ2-7 TRBV6-1 - CASSEWEYEQYF TGTGCCAGCAGTGAATGGGAATACGAGCAGTACTTC
few TRBJ1-2 TRBV7-2 - CASSLDRGTDGYTF TGTGCCAGCAGCTTAGATCGGGGAACGGATGGCTACACCTTC
- TRBJ1-5 TRBV19 - CASSMGRNSNQPQHF TGTGCCAGTAGTATGGGACGGAATAGCAATCAGCCCCAGCATTTT
- TRBJ2-3 TRBV5-6 - CASSWGLDTQYF TGTGCCAGCAGCTGGGGGTTAGATACGCAGTATTTT
few TRBJ1-2 TRBV4-2 - CASSQDGDGFNYGYTF TGTGCCAGCAGCCAAGATGGGGACGGCTTTAACTATGGCTACACCTTC
few TRBJ1-2 TRBV5-1 TRBD1 CASSPEGQGRDGYTF TGCGCCAGCAGCCCAGAAGGACAGGGAAGGGATGGCTACACCTTC
- TRBJ1-1 TRBV7-9 - CASRPNAQGGRAFF TGTGCCAGCAGGCCAAACGCTCAGGGTGGAAGAGCTTTCTTT
few TRBJ1-4 TRBV10-3 - CAISEKQGGNEKLFF TGTGCCATCAGTGAGAAACAAGGGGGGAATGAAAAACTGTTTTTT
- TRBJ2-7 TRBV10-3 - CATAWGDYEQYF TGTGCCACCGCCTGGGGGGACTACGAGCAGTACTTC
few TRBJ2-1 TRBV5-6 - CASSFPGANNEQFF TGTGCCAGCAGCTTCCCGGGGGCCAACAATGAGCAGTTCTTC
many TRBJ2-7 TRBV7-2 - CASSLSRPQGEQYF TGTGCCAGCAGCTTAAGCCGCCCTCAGGGCGAGCAGTACTTC
few TRBJ2-1 TRBV7-9 - CASSLNGQSNEQFF TGTGCCAGCAGCCTGAATGGACAAAGCAATGAGCAGTTCTTC
- TRBJ1-2 TRBV7-2 - CASSLVTDNYGYTF TGTGCCAGCAGCTTAGTAACGGATAACTATGGCTACACCTTC
few TRBJ2-5 TRBV10-3 - CAISESGETQYF TGTGCCATCAGTGAGTCGGGAGAGACCCAGTACTTC
few TRBJ2-7 TRBV7-8 - CASSLAFRESYEQYF TGTGCCAGCAGCTTAGCGTTCCGGGAGTCCTACGAGCAGTACTTC
- TRBJ2-7 TRBV29-1 TRBD1 CSVIRQGRSYEQYF TGCAGCGTTATCAGACAGGGGAGGTCCTACGAGCAGTACTTC
- TRBJ1-1 TRBV28 - CASRVEVGAFF TGTGCCAGCAGGGTGGAGGTGGGAGCTTTCTTT
few TRBJ2-3 TRBV11-3 TRBD2 CASSRDGGSTDTQYF TGTGCCAGCAGCCGGGACGGGGGGAGCACAGATACGCAGTATTTT
- TRBJ2-1 TRBV7-2 TRBD1 CASSLQQGVEQFF TGTGCCAGCAGCTTGCAACAGGGGGTTGAGCAGTTCTTC
- TRBJ1-5 TRBV5-4 TRBD1 CASSLGQGDTPQHF TGTGCCAGCAGCTTGGGACAGGGGGATACGCCCCAGCATTTT
- TRBJ1-2 TRBV27 - CASSLGAGDPSGYTF TGTGCCAGCAGTTTAGGGGCAGGCGACCCCAGTGGCTACACCTTC
few TRBJ1-2 TRBV4-3 - CASSQDKAYGYTF TGCGCCAGCAGCCAGGACAAGGCCTATGGCTACACCTTC
few TRBJ2-5 TRBV5-1 - CASSFSTGAETQYF TGCGCCAGCAGCTTTTCGACAGGAGCGGAGACCCAGTACTTC
few TRBJ1-2 TRBV5-4 - CASSLESASRGYTF TGTGCCAGCAGCTTGGAGTCAGCGTCGAGAGGCTACACCTTC
- TRBJ2-5 TRBV5-4 TRBD2 CASSPGRTSNQETQYF TGTGCCAGCAGCCCCGGCCGGACTAGCAATCAAGAGACCCAGTACTTC
few TRBJ2-1 TRBV5-4 - CASSLLENEQFF TGTGCCAGCAGCTTACTCGAGAATGAGCAGTTCTTC
once TRBJ2-2 TRBV9 TRBD2 CASSVASGKNTGELFF TGTGCCAGCAGCGTGGCTAGCGGGAAAAACACCGGGGAGCTGTTTTTT
few TRBJ2-5 TRBV5-1 - CASSLDPSVQETQYF TGCGCCAGCAGCTTGGACCCGTCCGTCCAAGAGACCCAGTACTTC
few TRBJ1-2 TRBV5-1 TRBD1 CASSEQGARWSNGYTF TGCGCCAGCAGCGAACAGGGGGCGCGTTGGTCGAATGGCTACACCTTC
many TRBJ2-2 TRBV19 TRBD1 CASSVTRTGKEELFF TGTGCCAGTAGTGTAACCCGGACAGGAAAGGAGGAGCTGTTTTTT
- TRBJ2-7 TRBV29-1 - CSVVNNEQYF TGCAGCGTTGTAAATAACGAGCAGTACTTC
few TRBJ1-2 TRBV18 - CASSPPDGGNYGYTF TGTGCCAGCTCACCACCCGATGGGGGGAACTATGGCTACACCTTC
few TRBJ1-3 TRBV28 - CASSLPKTTIYF TGTGCCAGCAGTCTTCCGAAGACAACCATATATTTT
few TRBJ1-5 TRBV10-3 - CAITNFRDQPQHF TGTGCCATCACCAACTTCAGGGACCAGCCCCAGCATTTT
few TRBJ1-1 TRBV7-2 - CASSQGEIGEAFF TGTGCCAGCAGCCAAGGGGAGATCGGGGAAGCTTTCTTT
few TRBJ2-3 TRBV7-2 - CASSQGGKGTDTQYF TGTGCCAGCAGCCAAGGGGGTAAGGGCACAGATACGCAGTATTTT
few TRBJ1-4 TRBV29-1 - CSVQKGFTNEKLFF TGCAGCGTTCAGAAGGGGTTCACTAATGAAAAACTGTTTTTT
few TRBJ2-7 TRBV23-1 TRBD2 CARGTSGTYEQYF TGCGCCCGCGGGACTAGCGGAACCTACGAGCAGTACTTC
many TRBJ1-3 TRBV11-2 - CASSLSTASGNTIYF TGTGCCAGCAGCCTGAGTACAGCCTCTGGAAACACCATATATTTT
few TRBJ2-1 TRBV9 TRBD1 CASRDGTGSGEQFF TGTGCCAGCAGGGATGGGACAGGTTCGGGTGAGCAGTTCTTC
- TRBJ2-1 TRBV7-2 - CASSLELRYEQFF TGTGCCAGCAGCTTAGAACTGCGGTATGAGCAGTTCTTC
once TRBJ2-3 TRBV7-2 - CASSAPLRTDTQYF TGTGCCAGCAGCGCGCCACTTCGCACAGATACGCAGTATTTT